The T cell receptor (beta chain) described here comes from a study of T cell changes during pregnancy in multiple sclerosis. The method was immunoSEQ multiplex PCR; TCRdb's version includes in-frame clones alone and lacks a portion of them. This sample yields 90,000 to 120,000 clones, of which roughly nine tenths are seen a single time; roughly 1.2% belongs to the top ten. CDR3 length: 13 residues. V shed 3 bases and J shed 1 base, with 9 bases lying between them. Germline CDR1 and CDR2: GTSNPN and SVGIG (reference sequence). The rearrangement joins TRBV30 to TRBJ1-1; D possibly corresponds to TRBD1 (6 bases). Sequencing was performed on peripheral blood, taken in the second trimester of pregnancy. This TCR was sampled from a female donor with multiple sclerosis, enrolled in a pregnancy study. The CDR3 sequence: CAWSPRGNTEAFF. DNA of the CDR3: TGTGCCTGGAGCCCCAGGGGGAACACTGAAGCTTTCTTT.